This T cell receptor (beta chain) originates from a study of T cell responses to AZD1222 COVID-19 vaccine. Sequenced by immunoSEQ multiplex PCR; TCRdb stores in-frame clones only, minus some. The sample has 90,000 to 100,000 clones; 70% to 90% are singletons. From germline, CDR1 is DFQATT and CDR2 SNEGSKA (reference sequence). V lost 4 bases and J 1 base, leaving 19 bases between the germline ends. The CDR3 has 16 residues. Worth noting for this clone: Its antigen remains unknown.

General study points: Unmutated variant regions reportedly attract nearly half of all spike-specific TCRs. The sample set comprised mostly white British donors with more females, and clonal diversity was possibly underestimated.

This material consisted of peripheral blood, taken on day 0 of AZD1222 vaccination. This TCR came from an adult in good health. The chain carries TRBV20-1 and TRBJ1-2; TRBD1 is a possible D gene (6 bases). The CDR3 bases are TGCAGTGCTATTGATACTCAGGGGAACTTTAACTATGGCTACACCTTC. Translation: CSAIDTQGNFNYGYTF.